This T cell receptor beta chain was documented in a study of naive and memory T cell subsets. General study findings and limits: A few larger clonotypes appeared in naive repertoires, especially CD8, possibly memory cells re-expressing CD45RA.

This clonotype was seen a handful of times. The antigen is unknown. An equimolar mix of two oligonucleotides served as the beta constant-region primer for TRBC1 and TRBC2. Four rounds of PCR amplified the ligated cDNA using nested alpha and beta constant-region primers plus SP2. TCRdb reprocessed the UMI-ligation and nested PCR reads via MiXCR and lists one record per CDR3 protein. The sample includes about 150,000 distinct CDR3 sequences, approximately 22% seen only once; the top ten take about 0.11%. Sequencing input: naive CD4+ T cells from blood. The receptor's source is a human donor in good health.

The CDR3 loop is CASSQSRDRVDEAFF. DNA of the CDR3: TGTGCCAGCAGTCAGTCCCGGGACAGGGTCGATGAAGCTTTCTTT. This sequence joins TRBV6-6 and TRBJ1-1; 9 bases map to TRBD1. Germline CDR1 and CDR2: MNHNY and SVGAGI (reference sequence). The CDR3 spans 15 residues. J gave up 7 bases and V 5 bases, and 11 bases lay outside the gene matches.